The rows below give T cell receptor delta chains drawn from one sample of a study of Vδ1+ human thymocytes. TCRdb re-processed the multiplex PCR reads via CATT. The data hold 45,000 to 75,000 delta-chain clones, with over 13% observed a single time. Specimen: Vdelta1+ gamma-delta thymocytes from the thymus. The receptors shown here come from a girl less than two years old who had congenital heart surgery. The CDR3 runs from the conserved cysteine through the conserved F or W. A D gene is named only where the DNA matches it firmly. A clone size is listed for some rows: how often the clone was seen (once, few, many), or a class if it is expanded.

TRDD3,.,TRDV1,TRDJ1,TGTGCTCTTGGGGAACTATTGTCCCTAACTCTAAGGGGGATGGGGGATACTTCATACACCGATAAACTCATCTTT,CALGELLSLTLRGMGDTSYTDKLIF
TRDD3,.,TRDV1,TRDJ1,TGTGCTCTTGGGGGCAAACCGGGGGTTTACTGGGGGATACCGAAGGCCGATAAACTCATCTTT,CALGGKPGVYWGIPKADKLIF
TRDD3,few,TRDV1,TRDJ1,TGTGCTCTTGGGGCCCCGATGGATACGGAATTGTACACCGATAAACTCATCTTT,CALGAPMDTELYTDKLIF
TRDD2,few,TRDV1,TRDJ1,TGTGCTCTTGGGGAACGGACCTTCCTACCTCGTCCTGGGGGGACGTACACCGATAAACTCATCTTT,CALGERTFLPRPGGTYTDKLIF
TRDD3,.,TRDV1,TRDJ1,TGTGCTCTTGGGGAGCTGGTCTTCCCCCACTGGGGGATACGTACCGATAAACTCATCTTT,CALGELVFPHWGIRTDKLIF
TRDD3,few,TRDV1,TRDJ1,TGTGCTCTTGGGGATCCCCGGGGGACTGGGGAAACCCTGCTCATCTTT,CALGDPRGTGETLLIF
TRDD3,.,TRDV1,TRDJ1,TGTGCTCTTGGGGAATTTAGGTGGGACGCTTCGTACTGGGGGAGTAAGTACACCGATAAACTCATCTTT,CALGEFRWDASYWGSKYTDKLIF
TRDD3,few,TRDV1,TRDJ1,TGTGCTCTTGGGGAACCCGGGCCCTGGGGTGGGGGAAAGAGGACCGATAAACTCATCTTT,CALGEPGPWGGGKRTDKLIF
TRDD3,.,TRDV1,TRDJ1,TGTGCCCTTGGGGAAAGACACTGGGGGATCGAACACACCGATAAACTCATCTTT,CALGERHWGIEHTDKLIF
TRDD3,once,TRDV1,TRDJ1,TGTGCTCTTGGGGAACTAGAATTCCGTCGCCCACTGGGGGATGGACCTAGGTACACCGATAAACTCATCTTT,CALGELEFRRPLGDGPRYTDKLIF
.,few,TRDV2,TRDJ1,TGTGCCTGTGACACCGAGCTGGGTCCTTACACCGATAAACTCATCTTT,CACDTELGPYTDKLIF
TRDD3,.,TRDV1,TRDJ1,TGTGCTCTTGGGGAATTGGGTTCCGACCCCTCCCCCGTACTGGGGACGTTAGATAAACTCATCTTT,CALGELGSDPSPVLGTLDKLIF
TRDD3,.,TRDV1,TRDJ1,TGTGCTCTTGGGGAACAAGTCCCACCTACGCCGGTACTGGGGGGTACCCCGTACACCGATAAACTCATCTTT,CALGEQVPPTPVLGGTPYTDKLIF
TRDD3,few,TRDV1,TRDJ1,TGTGCTCTTGGGGAACTACCTCGCCTGGCCACACTGGGGTACACCGATAAACTCATCTTT,CALGELPRLATLGYTDKLIF
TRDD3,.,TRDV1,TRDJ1,TGTGCTCTTGGGGAACTTATTGTACTGGGGGATAGGGGGTCCGATAAACTCATCTTT,CALGELIVLGDRGSDKLIF
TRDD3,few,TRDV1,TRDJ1,TGTGCTCTTGGGGAACTTTCCGGTGGATACGTCTACACCGATAAACTCATCTTT,CALGELSGGYVYTDKLIF
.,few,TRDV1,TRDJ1,TGTGCTCTTGGGGAATGGATACCTTTACTCGGACCAGGGACCACCGATAAACTCATCTTT,CALGEWIPLLGPGTTDKLIF
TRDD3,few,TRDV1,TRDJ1,TGTGCTCTTGGGGAAGAAGGAGCTACGTTCCCGCTTGGGGGATACGAGTACACCGATAAACTCATCTTT,CALGEEGATFPLGGYEYTDKLIF
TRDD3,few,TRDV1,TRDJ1,TGTGCTCTTGGGGAACTAATTAAGGGCCTTTTCCTGGGGGACAACACCGATAAACTCATCTTT,CALGELIKGLFLGDNTDKLIF
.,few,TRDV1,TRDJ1,TGTGCTCTTGGGGACTCCCCCACCTCGCCGACCTTCCCCCTGGATAAACTCATCTTT,CALGDSPTSPTFPLDKLIF
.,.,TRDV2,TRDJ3,TGTGCCTGTGACTATGCACTGTTCCTTCATATGCCCCCCGGGGACCGAACCTGGGACACCCGACAGATGTTTTTC,CACDYALFLHMPPGDRTWDTRQMFF
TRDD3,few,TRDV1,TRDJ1,TGTGCTCTTGGGGACCTATGGGGGACGTACACCGATAAACTCATCTTT,CALGDLWGTYTDKLIF
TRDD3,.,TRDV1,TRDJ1,TGTGCTCTTGGGGATTCAACCCGGGGATACGCCCCGTACACCGATAAACTCATCTTT,CALGDSTRGYAPYTDKLIF
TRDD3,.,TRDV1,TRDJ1,TGTGCTCTTGGGGATGGTTTCCCGGCTGGGGGATTGAGTTTTCACACCGATAAACTCATCTTT,CALGDGFPAGGLSFHTDKLIF
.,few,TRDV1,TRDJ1,TGTGCTCTTGGGGAACTCGACCCATCGATGAGGATGGGGGGACTCATCTTT,CALGELDPSMRMGGLIF
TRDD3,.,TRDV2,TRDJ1,TGTGCCTGTGACACCGAGTGGGGCTGGGGGATAAACACCGATAAACTCATCTTT,CACDTEWGWGINTDKLIF
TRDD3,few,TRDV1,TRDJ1,TGTGCTCTTGGGGAACGGTGGGGGATACGGACTGATAAACTCATCTTT,CALGERWGIRTDKLIF
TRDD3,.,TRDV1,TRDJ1,TGTGCTCTTGGGGAAAAGACTTCGCCACGACCCCCCTGGGGGACTTCCACCGATAAACTCATCTTT,CALGEKTSPRPPWGTSTDKLIF
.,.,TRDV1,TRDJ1,TGTGCTCTTGGGGACCCTTGGGGATTCCGGGCTGTTAACTGCGATAAACTCATCTTT,CALGDPWGFRAVNCDKLIF
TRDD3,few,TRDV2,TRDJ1,TGTGCCTGTGACACCGAAGATCTTGGGGGATACGGTACCGATAAACTCATCTTT,CACDTEDLGGYGTDKLIF
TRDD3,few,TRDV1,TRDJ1,TGTGCTCTTGGGGAACTATCGGCAACGCGGGGATACGTCTTCTCCGATAAACTCATCTTT,CALGELSATRGYVFSDKLIF
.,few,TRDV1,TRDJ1,TGTGCTCTTGGGGAGCCCTCCTACGCCGGGGTCCCGGATTGTAAACTCATCTTT,CALGEPSYAGVPDCKLIF
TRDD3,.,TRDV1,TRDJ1,TGTGCTCTTGGGGAACTTCGGCGACTCTGGGGGATACGTACACACACCGATAAACTCATCTTT,CALGELRRLWGIRTHTDKLIF
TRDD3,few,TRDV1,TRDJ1,TGTGCTCTTGGGGGGGGCCTTCCTACTCACCCTGGGGGATACGCCGATAAACTCATCTTT,CALGGGLPTHPGGYADKLIF
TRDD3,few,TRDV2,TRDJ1,TGTGCCTGTGACACCTCCCGTACTGGGGGAACCGTCACTCAGGATAAACTCATCTTT,CACDTSRTGGTVTQDKLIF
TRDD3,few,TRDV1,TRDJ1,TGTGCTCTTGGGGAATTAGAGGCAAGATCAGTACTGGGGTACAGGGACACCGATAAACTCATCTTT,CALGELEARSVLGYRDTDKLIF
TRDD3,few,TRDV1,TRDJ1,TGTGCTCTTGGGGAAACATTCTACGTGATAGGGGGGATCTTTCGGTACACCGATAAACTCATCTTT,CALGETFYVIGGIFRYTDKLIF
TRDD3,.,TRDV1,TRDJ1,TGTGCTCTTGGGAGCAATTTTCCCGTTACTGGGGGGAAATTCACCGATAAACTCATCTTT,CALGSNFPVTGGKFTDKLIF
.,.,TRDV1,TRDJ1,TGTGCTCTTGGGGAGAAGCTTACGGGCCTTCCTACGGAAGCACTGGGGGATTGTAGTAAACTCATCTTT,CALGEKLTGLPTEALGDCSKLIF
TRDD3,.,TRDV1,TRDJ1,TGTGCTCTTGGGGATCCGGTACCCCTGGGGGATACGTTCGAATCCTACACCGATAAACTCATCTTT,CALGDPVPLGDTFESYTDKLIF
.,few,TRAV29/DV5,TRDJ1,TGTGCAGAAACACCAACCGATAAACCCATCTTT,CAETPTDKPIF
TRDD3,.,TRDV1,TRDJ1,TGTGCTCTTGGGGATCCTACGTACTGGGGGGGCACCGATAAACTCATCTTT,CALGDPTYWGGTDKLIF
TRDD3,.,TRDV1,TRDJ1,TGTGCTCTTGGGACGAATTTTCCTAACTGGGGGATACGGCCGCAAAATACTAAACTCATCTTT,CALGTNFPNWGIRPQNTKLIF
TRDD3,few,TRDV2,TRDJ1,TGTGCCTGTGAGATACGAAACCACTGGGGGACATACACCGATAAACTCATCTTT,CACEIRNHWGTYTDKLIF
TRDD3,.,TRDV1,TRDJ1,TGTGCTCTTGGGGATCCCTCGGAACGTGTTGGGGGATACCTCGGGTACACCGATAAACTCATCTTT,CALGDPSERVGGYLGYTDKLIF
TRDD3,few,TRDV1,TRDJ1,TGTGCTCTTGGGGAGTCGGCCTTCCTATCACGTACTGGGGGATACTCCGATAAACTCATCTTT,CALGESAFLSRTGGYSDKLIF
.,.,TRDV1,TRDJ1,TGTGCTCTTGGGCGAAGGAGAAACACCGATAAACTCATCTTT,CALGRRRNTDKLIF
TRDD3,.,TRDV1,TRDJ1,TGTGCTCTTGGGGAACTAGGCCCTTGGAGTACTACTGGGGGTGTAGATAAACTCATCTTT,CALGELGPWSTTGGVDKLIF
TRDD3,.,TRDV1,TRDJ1,TGTGCTCTTGGGGAACGGCGGGGGGTCCTTCCTCCTGGGGATACGCAATCGACTAACACCGATAAACTCATCTTT,CALGERRGVLPPGDTQSTNTDKLIF
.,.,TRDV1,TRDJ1,TGTGCTCTTGGGGAACTCCGACTTCCTAACGTCGAAGGTCGTACTGGGGGTGAGACCGATAAACTCATCTTT,CALGELRLPNVEGRTGGETDKLIF
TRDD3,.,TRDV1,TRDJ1,TGTGCTCTTGGGACACCCATGGCCATACTGGGGGACACCGATAAACTCATCTTT,CALGTPMAILGDTDKLIF
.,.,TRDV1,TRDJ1,TGTGCTCTTGGGGAAGAACACTCGTCCTACCCCCCGGGATATCTAAACACCGATAAACTCATCTTT,CALGEEHSSYPPGYLNTDKLIF
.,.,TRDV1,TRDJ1,TGTGCTCTTGGGGAACTGATGCTACGTGGGGGCCACCACCTAAACCATAAACTCATCTTT,CALGELMLRGGHHLNHKLIF
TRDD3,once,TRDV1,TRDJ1,TGTGCTCTTGGGGAACTTCCCACTTTGCTGGGGGAGAACACCGATAAACTCATCTTT,CALGELPTLLGENTDKLIF
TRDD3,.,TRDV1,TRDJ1,TGTGCTCTTGGGGAACCAGTGGCAACTGGGGGCCGATACACCGATAAACTCATCTTT,CALGEPVATGGRYTDKLIF
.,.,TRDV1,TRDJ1,TGTGCTCTTGGGGAACCAAGCCCTCTCCCCCGAGCTGGGATGTACACCGATAAACTCATCTTT,CALGEPSPLPRAGMYTDKLIF